Below are 10 T cell receptor beta chains sequenced from a single sample in a study of blood T cell repertoires in COVID-19. The data were produced by immunoSEQ multiplex PCR, yet TCRdb's version contains in-frame clones alone and is incomplete. The data contain fewer than 300,000 clones, about 88% of them singletons. Sequences were obtained from peripheral blood. These receptors originate from a man aged 55 to 70 who had recovered from COVID-19.

This chain joins TRBV3-1 (or the pseudogene TRBV3-2) and TRBJ2-7; D is possibly TRBD2 (7 bases). The CDR3 runs 15 residues. V lost 7 bases and J 6 bases, leaving 22 bases between the germline ends. Per the germline V gene, CDR1 is LGHDT and CDR2 is YNNKEL (reference sequence). In nucleotides, the CDR3 is TGTGCCAGCAAGGGTTCTGGGGGGCCGGGGGGCGAGCAGTACTTC. Protein product: CASKGSGGPGGEQYF.

V and J are TRBV6-1 and TRBJ1-1; no definite D call. The CDR3 has 14 residues. Trimming took 5 bases from V and 0 from J, leaving 10 bases between them. Germline CDR1 MNHNS, CDR2 SASEGT. Here the CDR3 reads CASSFQQMNTEAFF. The CDR3 nucleotides read TGTGCCAGCAGTTTCCAACAGATGAACACTGAAGCTTTCTTT.

This clone has a single count. The CDR3 loop reads CAISGTPSGASYEQYF. Here the CDR3 DNA reads TGTGCCATCAGTGGAACCCCTAGCGGGGCTTCCTACGAGCAGTACTTC. The chain is built from TRBV10-3 and TRBJ2-7; 9 nucleotides agree with TRBD2. Germline-derived CDR1 and CDR2 are ENHRY and SYGVKD. The V segment lost 4 bases and the J segment 1 base; nucleotides outside the gene matches: 8. The CDR3 totals 16 residues.

This clone was found many times. V and J are TRBV12-3 or TRBV12-4 and TRBJ1-1; D uncertain. This CDR3 is 13 amino acids long. The germline V and J ends were trimmed by 0 bases and 4 bases, with 6 bases remaining between them. In nucleotides, the CDR3 is TGTGCCAGCAGTTTAGCAACGGGCACTGAAGCTTTCTTT. Its protein is CASSLATGTEAFF.

The chain has TRBV15 and TRBJ2-3; D unclear. The CDR3 sequence is 14 residues long. Germline CDR1 and CDR2: LNHNV and YYDKDF (reference sequence). The V end lost 1 base, the J end lost 4 bases, and 9 bases lay between the germline ends. For the CDR3, the DNA is TGTGCCACCAGCAGAGCTCGAGTTCCAGATACGCAGTATTTT. Its protein is CATSRARVPDTQYF.

CDR3 in DNA: TGTGCCAGCAGCCAAGACTGGGCGACAGGGAACTATGGCTACACCTTC. It translates to CASSQDWATGNYGYTF. The chain couples TRBV4-2 to TRBJ1-2; 7 bases agree with TRBD1. The CDR3 runs 16 residues. Germline V gives CDR1 LGHNA, CDR2 YNFKEQ. Trimming cost V 0 bases and J 2 bases; bases outside gene matches: 6.

V usage is TRBV24-1 and J usage is TRBJ2-1; 9 bases fit TRBD1. J lost 12 bases, V lost 2 bases, and 13 bases had no gene match. The germline V gene has CDR1 KGHDR and CDR2 SFDVKD. This CDR3 region has 16 residues. The CDR3 is CATSDSLGTGIVTQFF. The CDR3 nucleotides are TGTGCCACCAGTGATTCCCTCGGGACAGGGATTGTAACGCAGTTCTTC.

The chain uses TRBV6-5 and TRBJ2-1, with a tentative D call TRBD2 (5 bases). The CDR3 has 13 amino acids. The ends were cut back, 7 bases at V and 6 bases at J, with 13 bases in the middle. The germline V gene has CDR1 MNHEY and CDR2 SVGAGI. The CDR3 coding sequence is TGTGCCAGCATGGCGCTAGCAAGCAATGAGCAGTTCTTC. It encodes CASMALASNEQFF.

The chain joins TRBV10-3 to TRBJ2-7, with 9 bases fitting TRBD1. This CDR3 spans 15 amino acids. CDR1 and CDR2 (germline): ENHRY, SYGVKD. Trimming took 7 bases from V and 0 from J; bases not matched to a gene: 7. This CDR3 reads CAITRDRVDSYEQYF. As DNA, the CDR3 is TGTGCCATCACTAGGGACAGGGTCGACTCCTACGAGCAGTACTTC.

V is TRBV6-1 and J is TRBJ2-7; D unresolved. Germline lookup yields CDR1 MNHNS and CDR2 SASEGT. V lost 3 bases to trimming and J lost 2 bases, with 14 bases between them. CDR3 size: 15 residues. Here the CDR3 DNA reads TGTGCCAGCAGTGAGGGCCCCATCTCCCCCTACGAGCAGTACTTC. Encoded protein: CASSEGPISPYEQYF.